This T cell receptor beta chain derives from a study of blood T cell repertoires in COVID-19. The germline gives CDR1 LGHDT, CDR2 YNNKEL (reference sequence). This CDR3 contains 17 residues. J was trimmed by 2 bases and V by 4 bases; bases with no gene match: 8. Assay: immunoSEQ multiplex PCR; the TCRdb copy retains only in-frame clones and omits some. The sample comprises roughly 70,000 clones, roughly 75% of which are singletons, and around 9.6% rests with the top ten. Sequenced sample: peripheral blood. This chain joins TRBV3-1 (or the pseudogene TRBV3-2) and TRBJ2-3, with TRBD2 matching 11 bases. The sequence came from a human donor in a cohort sampled during active COVID-19. CDR3 nucleotides: TGTGCCAGCAGCCCCAGAGGGACTAGCGGCTTCACAGATACGCAGTATTTT. Its translation is CASSPRGTSGFTDTQYF.